This T cell receptor (beta chain) appears in the sequencing data of a study of blood T cell dynamics during melanoma immunotherapy. In the study overall: Standard first-line treatment here was pembrolizumab or nivolumab plus ipilimumab in metastatic melanoma.

Here immunoSEQ multiplex PCR was the method, and the copy in TCRdb shows in-frame clones only, minus some. The sample contains about 8,600 clones, 85% of which appear only once. The germline V gene encodes CDR1 SGHTA and CDR2 FQGNSA. The CDR3 has 14 residues. Trimming took off 7 bases at V and 8 bases at J, with 17 bases between the two ends. Time point denoted: week 3, after first cycle of checkpoint inhibitor. This TCR came from a human donor with melanoma. The specimen was blood, collected from a patient treated with checkpoint blockade. The rearrangement joins TRBV7-2 to TRBJ1-4, with a tentative D call TRBD1 (5 bases). The CDR3 coding sequence is TGTGCCAGCAAGAGGGACGCGGTAAAGGAAAAACTGTTTTTT. Amino acids: CASKRDAVKEKLFF.